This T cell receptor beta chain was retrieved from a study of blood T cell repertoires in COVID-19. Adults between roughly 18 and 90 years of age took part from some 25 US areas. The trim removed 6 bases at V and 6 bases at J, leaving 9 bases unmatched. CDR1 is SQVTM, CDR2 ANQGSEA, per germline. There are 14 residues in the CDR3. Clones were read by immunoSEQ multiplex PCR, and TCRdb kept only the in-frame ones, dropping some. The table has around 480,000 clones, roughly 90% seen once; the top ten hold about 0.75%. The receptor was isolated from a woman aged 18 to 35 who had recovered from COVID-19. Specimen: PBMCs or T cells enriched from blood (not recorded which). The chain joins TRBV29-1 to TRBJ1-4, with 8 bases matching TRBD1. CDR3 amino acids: CSVAARGRDEKLFF. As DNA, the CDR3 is TGCAGCGTGGCGGCCAGGGGGCGGGATGAAAAACTGTTTTTT.